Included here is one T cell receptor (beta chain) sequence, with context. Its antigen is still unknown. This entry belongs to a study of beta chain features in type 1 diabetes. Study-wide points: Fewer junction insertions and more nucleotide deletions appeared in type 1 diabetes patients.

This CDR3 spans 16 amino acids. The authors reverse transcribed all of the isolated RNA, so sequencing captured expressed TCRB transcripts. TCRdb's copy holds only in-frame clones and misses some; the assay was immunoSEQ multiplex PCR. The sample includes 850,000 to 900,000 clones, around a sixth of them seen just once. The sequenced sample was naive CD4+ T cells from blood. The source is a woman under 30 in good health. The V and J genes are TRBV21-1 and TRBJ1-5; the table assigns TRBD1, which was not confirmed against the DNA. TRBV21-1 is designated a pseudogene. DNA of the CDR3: TGTGCCAGCAGCAAAGATTGGACAGATAGCAATCAGCCCCAGCATTTT. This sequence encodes CASSKDWTDSNQPQHF.